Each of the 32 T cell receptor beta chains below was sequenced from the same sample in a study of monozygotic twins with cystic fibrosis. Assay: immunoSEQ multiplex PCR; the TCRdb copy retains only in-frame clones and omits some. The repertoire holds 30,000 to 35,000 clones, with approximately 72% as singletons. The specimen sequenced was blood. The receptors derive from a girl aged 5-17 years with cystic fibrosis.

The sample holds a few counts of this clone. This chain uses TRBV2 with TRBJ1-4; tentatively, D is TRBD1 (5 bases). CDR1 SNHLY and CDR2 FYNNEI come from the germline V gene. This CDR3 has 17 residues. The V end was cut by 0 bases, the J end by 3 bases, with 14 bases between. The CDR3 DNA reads TGTGCCAGCAGTGAAGCGTGGGGGGGTACGGCTAATGAAAAACTGTTTTTT. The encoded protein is CASSEAWGGTANEKLFF. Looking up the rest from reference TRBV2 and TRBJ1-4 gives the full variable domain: EPEVTQTPSHQVTQMGQEVILRCVPISNHLYFYWYRQILGQKVEFLVSFYNNEISEKSEIFDDQFSVERPDGSNFTLKIRSTKLEDSAMYFCASSEAWGGTANEKLFFGSGTQLSVL.

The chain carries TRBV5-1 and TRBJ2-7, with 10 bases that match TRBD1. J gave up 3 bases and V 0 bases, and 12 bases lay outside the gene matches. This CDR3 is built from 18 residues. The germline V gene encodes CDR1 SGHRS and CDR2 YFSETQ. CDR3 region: CASSLASDRGSLGYEQYF. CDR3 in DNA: TGCGCCAGCAGCTTGGCCTCGGACAGGGGGAGTTTAGGCTACGAGCAGTACTTC.

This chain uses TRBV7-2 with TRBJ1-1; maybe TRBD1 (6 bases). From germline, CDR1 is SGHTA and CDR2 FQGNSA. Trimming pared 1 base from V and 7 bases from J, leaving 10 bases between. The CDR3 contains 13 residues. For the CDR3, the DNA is TGTGCCAGCAGCTTAGAGGGGGAAGGTGAAGCTTTCTTT. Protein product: CASSLEGEGEAFF.

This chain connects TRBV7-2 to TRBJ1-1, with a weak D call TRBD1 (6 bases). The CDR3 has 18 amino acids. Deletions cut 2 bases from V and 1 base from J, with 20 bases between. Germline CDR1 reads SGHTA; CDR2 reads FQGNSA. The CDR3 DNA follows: TGTGCCAGCAGCTTAACGCGGCGGCGAGGGGGTAAGAACACTGAAGCTTTCTTT. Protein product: CASSLTRRRGGKNTEAFF.

CDR3 sequence (DNA): TGTGCCAGCATTGGGCGGCGTAGAACTGAAGCTTTCTTT. Amino acids: CASIGRRRTEAFF. V and J are TRBV2 and TRBJ1-1, with D unclear. V was cut by 7 bases and J by 5 bases, with 14 bases left in between. This CDR3 is built from 13 residues. Germline V gives CDR1 SNHLY, CDR2 FYNNEI.

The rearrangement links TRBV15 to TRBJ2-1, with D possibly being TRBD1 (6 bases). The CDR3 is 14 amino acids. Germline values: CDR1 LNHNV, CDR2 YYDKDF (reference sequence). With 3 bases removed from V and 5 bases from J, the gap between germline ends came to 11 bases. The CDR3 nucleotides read TGTGCCACCAGCAGTGGACAGAGCAACAATGAGCAGTTCTTC. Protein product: CATSSGQSNNEQFF.

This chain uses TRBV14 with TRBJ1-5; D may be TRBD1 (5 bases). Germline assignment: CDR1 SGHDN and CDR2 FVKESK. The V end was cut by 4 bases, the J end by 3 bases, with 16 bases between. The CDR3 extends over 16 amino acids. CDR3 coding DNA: TGTGCCAGCAGCCGAGACTCACAGGCGCTCAATCAGCCCCAGCATTTT. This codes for CASSRDSQALNQPQHF.

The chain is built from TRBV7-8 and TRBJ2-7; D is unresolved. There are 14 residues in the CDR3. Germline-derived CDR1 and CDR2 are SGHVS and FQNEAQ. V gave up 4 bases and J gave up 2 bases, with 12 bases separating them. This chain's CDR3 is CASSSWTNPYEQYV. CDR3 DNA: TGTGCCAGCAGCTCCTGGACCAACCCCTACGAGCAGTACGTC.

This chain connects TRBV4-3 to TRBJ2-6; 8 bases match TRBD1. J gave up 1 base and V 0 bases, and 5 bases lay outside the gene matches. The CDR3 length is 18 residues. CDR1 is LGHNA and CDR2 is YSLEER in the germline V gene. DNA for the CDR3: TGCGCCAGCAGCCAAGAACCAGGGGGCTCATCTGGGGCCAACGTCCTGACTTTC. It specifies CASSQEPGGSSGANVLTF.

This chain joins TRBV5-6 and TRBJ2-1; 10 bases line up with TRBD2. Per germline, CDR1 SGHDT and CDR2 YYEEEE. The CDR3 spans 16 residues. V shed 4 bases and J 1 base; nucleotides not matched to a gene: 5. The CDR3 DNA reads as TGTGCCAGCAGCACCCTAGCGGGAGTATCCTACAATGAGCAGTTCTTC. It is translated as CASSTLAGVSYNEQFF.

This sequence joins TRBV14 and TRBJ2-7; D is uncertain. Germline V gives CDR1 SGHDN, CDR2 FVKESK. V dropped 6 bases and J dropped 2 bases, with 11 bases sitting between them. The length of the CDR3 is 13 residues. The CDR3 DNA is TGTGCCAGCAGTCCCAGAGGAGCCTACGAGCAGTACGTC. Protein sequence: CASSPRGAYEQYV.

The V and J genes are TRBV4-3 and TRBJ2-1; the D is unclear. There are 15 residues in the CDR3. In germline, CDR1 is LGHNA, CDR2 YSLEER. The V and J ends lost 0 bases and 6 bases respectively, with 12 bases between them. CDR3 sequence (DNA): TGCGCCAGCAGCCAAGATGGGTCGAGCCCCAATGAGCAGTTCTTC. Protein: CASSQDGSSPNEQFF.

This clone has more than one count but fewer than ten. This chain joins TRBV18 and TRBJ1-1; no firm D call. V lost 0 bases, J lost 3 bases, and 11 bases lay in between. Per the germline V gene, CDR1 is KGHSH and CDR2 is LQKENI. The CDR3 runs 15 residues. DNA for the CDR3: TGTGCCAGCTCACCACCCTATGGCGGGCACACTGAAGCTTTCTTT. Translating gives CASSPPYGGHTEAFF.

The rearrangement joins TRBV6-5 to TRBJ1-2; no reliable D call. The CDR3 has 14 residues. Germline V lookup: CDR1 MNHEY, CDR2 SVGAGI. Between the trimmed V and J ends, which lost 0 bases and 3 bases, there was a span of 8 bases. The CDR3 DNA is TGTGCCAGCAGTTACTCGGTGGCAGACTATGGCTACACCTTC. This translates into CASSYSVADYGYTF.

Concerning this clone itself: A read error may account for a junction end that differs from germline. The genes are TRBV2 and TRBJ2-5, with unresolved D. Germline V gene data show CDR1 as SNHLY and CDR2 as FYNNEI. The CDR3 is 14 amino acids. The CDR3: CASSEYGQQGTQYF. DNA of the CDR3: TGTGCCAGCAGTGAATACGGGCAGCAAGGGACCCAGTACTTC.

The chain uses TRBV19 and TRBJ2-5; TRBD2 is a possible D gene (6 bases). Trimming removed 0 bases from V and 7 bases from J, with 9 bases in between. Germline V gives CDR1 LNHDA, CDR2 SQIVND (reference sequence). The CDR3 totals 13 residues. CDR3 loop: CASSIDRGGTQYF. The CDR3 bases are TGTGCCAGTAGTATAGACCGGGGAGGGACCCAGTACTTC.

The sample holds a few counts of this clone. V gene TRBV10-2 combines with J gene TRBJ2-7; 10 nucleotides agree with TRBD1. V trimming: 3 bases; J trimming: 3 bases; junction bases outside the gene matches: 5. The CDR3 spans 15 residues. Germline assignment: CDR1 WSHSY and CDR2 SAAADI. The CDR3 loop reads CASSERDRGSYEQYF. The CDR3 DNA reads TGCGCCAGCAGTGAAAGGGACAGGGGAAGCTACGAGCAGTACTTC.

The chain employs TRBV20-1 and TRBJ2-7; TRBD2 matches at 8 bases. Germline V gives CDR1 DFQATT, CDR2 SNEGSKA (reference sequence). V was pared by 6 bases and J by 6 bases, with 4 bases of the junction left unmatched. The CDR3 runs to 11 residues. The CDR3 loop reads CSAAGVGEQYF. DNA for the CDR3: TGCAGTGCAGCGGGAGTTGGCGAGCAGTACTTC.

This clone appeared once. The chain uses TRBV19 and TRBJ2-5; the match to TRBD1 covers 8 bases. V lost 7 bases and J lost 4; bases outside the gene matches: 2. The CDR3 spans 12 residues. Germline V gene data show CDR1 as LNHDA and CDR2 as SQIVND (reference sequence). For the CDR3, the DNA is TGTGCCAGTAAAGGGACAGGAGAGACCCAGTACTTC. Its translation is CASKGTGETQYF. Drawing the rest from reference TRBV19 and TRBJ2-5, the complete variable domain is DGGITQSPKYLFRKEGQNVTLSCEQNLNHDAMYWYRQDPGQGLRLIYYSQIVNDFQKGDIAEGYSVSREKKESFPLTVTSAQKNPTAFYLCASKGTGETQYFGPGTRLLVL.

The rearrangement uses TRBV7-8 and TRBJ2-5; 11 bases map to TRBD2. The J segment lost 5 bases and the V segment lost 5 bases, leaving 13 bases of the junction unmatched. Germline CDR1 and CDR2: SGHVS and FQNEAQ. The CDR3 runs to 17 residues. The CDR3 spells CASSARGASGRIETQYF. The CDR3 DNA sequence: TGTGCCAGCAGCGCAAGAGGCGCTAGCGGGAGGATTGAGACCCAGTACTTC. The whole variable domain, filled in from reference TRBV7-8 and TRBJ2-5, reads GAGVSQSPRYKVAKRGQDVALRCDPISGHVSLFWYQQALGQGPEFLTYFQNEAQLDKSGLPSDRFFAERPEGSVSTLKIQRTQQEDSAVYLCASSARGASGRIETQYFGPGTRLLVL.

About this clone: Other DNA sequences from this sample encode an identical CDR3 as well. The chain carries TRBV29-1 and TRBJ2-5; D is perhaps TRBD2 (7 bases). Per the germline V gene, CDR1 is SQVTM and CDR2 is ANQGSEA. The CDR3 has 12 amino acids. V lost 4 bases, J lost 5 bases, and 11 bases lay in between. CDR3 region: CSVAGGQETQYF. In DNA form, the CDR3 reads TGCAGCGTTGCCGGGGGGCAGGAGACCCAGTACTTC.

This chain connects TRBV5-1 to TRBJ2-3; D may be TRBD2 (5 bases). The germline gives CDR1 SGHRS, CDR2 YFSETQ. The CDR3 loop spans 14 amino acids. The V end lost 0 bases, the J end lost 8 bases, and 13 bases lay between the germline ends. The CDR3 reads CASSLEEALITQYF. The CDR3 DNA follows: TGCGCCAGCAGCTTGGAGGAGGCTCTGATTACGCAGTATTTT.

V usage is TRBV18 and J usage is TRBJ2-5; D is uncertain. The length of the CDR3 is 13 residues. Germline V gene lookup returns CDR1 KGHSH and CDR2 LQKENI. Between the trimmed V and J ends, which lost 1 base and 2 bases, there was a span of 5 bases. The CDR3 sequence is CASSPREQETQYF. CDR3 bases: TGTGCCAGCTCACCACGTGAGCAAGAGACCCAGTACTTC.

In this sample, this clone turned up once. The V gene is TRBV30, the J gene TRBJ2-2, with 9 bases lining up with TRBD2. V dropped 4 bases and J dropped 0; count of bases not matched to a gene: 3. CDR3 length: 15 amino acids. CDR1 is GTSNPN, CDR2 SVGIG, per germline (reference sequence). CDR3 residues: CAWNSGSANTGELFF. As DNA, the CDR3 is TGTGCCTGGAATAGCGGGAGCGCGAACACCGGGGAGCTGTTTTTT.

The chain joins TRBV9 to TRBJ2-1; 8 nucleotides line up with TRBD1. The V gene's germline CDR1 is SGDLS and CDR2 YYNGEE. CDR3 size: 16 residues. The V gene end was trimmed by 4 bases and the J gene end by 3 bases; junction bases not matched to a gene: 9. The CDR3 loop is CASSLTGTGVYNEQFF. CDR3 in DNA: TGTGCCAGCAGCCTGACCGGGACAGGAGTCTACAATGAGCAGTTCTTC.

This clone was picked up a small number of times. CDR3 in DNA: TGTGCCAGCAGCCCCTCAGGGGCCTCTAATGAAAAACTGTTTTTT. This sequence encodes CASSPSGASNEKLFF. The gene calls are TRBV7-9 and TRBJ1-4; maybe TRBD1 (6 bases). V was pared by 5 bases and J by 3 bases, with 13 bases between. CDR1 SEHNR and CDR2 FQNEAQ come from the germline V gene (reference sequence). This CDR3 is 15 amino acids long.

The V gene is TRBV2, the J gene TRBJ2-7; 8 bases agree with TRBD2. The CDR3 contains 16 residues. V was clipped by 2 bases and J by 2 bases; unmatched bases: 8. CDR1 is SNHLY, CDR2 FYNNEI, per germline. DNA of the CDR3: TGTGCCAGCAGTGAAACCCGGGGGGGGACCCCCTACGAGCAGTACTTC. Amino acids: CASSETRGGTPYEQYF.

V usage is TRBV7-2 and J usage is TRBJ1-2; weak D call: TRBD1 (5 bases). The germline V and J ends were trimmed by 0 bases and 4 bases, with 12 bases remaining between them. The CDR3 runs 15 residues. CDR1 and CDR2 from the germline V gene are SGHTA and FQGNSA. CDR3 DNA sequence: TGTGCCAGCAGCTTAGCGCCGGGGGGAGGCTATGGCTACACCTTC. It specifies CASSLAPGGGYGYTF.

Written as DNA, the CDR3 is TGTGCCAGCTCACCTCAAACAGATACGCAGTATTTT. Its protein product is CASSPQTDTQYF. The rearrangement joins TRBV18 to TRBJ2-3; D remains ambiguous. This CDR3 has 12 residues. From germline, CDR1 is KGHSH and CDR2 LQKENI. V lost 3 bases, J lost 3 bases, and 4 bases lay in between.

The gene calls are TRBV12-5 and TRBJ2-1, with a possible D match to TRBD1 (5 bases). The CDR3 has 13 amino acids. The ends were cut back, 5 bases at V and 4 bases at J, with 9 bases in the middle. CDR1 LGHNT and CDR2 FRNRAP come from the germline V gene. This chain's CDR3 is CASGKAGYNEQFF. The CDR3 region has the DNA TGTGCTAGTGGTAAGGCAGGGTACAATGAGCAGTTCTTC.

The CDR3 sequence: CASSLADRAGANVLTF. The DNA of the CDR3 is TGCGCCAGCAGCTTGGCCGATAGGGCTGGGGCCAACGTCCTGACTTTC. The V gene is TRBV5-1, the J gene TRBJ2-6, with unresolved D. The CDR3 spans 16 residues. Germline CDR1 is SGHRS and CDR2 is YFSETQ. Trimming removed 0 bases from V and 2 bases from J, with 9 bases in between.

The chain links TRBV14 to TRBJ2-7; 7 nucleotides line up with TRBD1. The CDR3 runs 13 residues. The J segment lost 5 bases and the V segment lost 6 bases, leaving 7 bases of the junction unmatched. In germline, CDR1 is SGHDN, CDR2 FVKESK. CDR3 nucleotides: TGTGCCAGCAGTCCGACAGGGAACCACGAGCAGTACTTC. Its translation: CASSPTGNHEQYF.